Presented here are 14 T cell receptor beta chains from one specimen sequenced in a study of OX40 agonist ivuxolimab in advanced cancers. Some clones are missing from TCRdb's copy, which holds only in-frame ones; the method was immunoSEQ multiplex PCR. Among fewer than 65,000 clones listed, about 86% were seen once. The sequencing used CD4+ or CD8+ T cells sorted from blood, collected in a trial of the OX40 agonist ivuxolimab. The receptors here all came from an adult with an advanced solid tumor such as melanoma, head and neck, liver or kidney cancer.

This clone has a handful of counts. The chain is built from TRBV29-1 and TRBJ2-7; D uncertain. This CDR3 is 12 amino acids long. V was clipped by 2 bases and J by 1 base, with 6 bases between them. CDR1 and CDR2 from the germline V gene are SQVTM and ANQGSEA. DNA for the CDR3: TGCAGCGTTGAATCAGTTTCCTACGAGCAGTACTTC. The encoded protein is CSVESVSYEQYF.

V gene TRBV7-9 combines with J gene TRBJ2-3; no definite D call. Trimming removed 6 bases at V and 4 bases at J, with 8 bases between. Germline loops: CDR1 SEHNR, CDR2 FQNEAQ (reference sequence). There are 12 residues in the CDR3. In DNA form, the CDR3 reads TGTGCCAGCAGTCCAGGACCAGATACGCAGTATTTT. This codes for CASSPGPDTQYF.

This clone was counted only a few times. This chain joins TRBV30 and TRBJ1-2; tentative D call: TRBD1 (6 bases). This CDR3 region has 12 residues. Germline CDR1 GTSNPN, CDR2 SVGIG (reference sequence). CDR3 in DNA: TGTGCGCGGACGCGCAGGGGAAATGGCTACACCTTC. It specifies CARTRRGNGYTF.

The CDR3 DNA reads as TGCAGTGCGGAACGACAGGGTACGCAGTATTTT. Translating gives CSAERQGTQYF. The chain combines TRBV20-1 with TRBJ2-3; 7 bases fit TRBD1. CDR3 length: 11 residues. CDR1 DFQATT and CDR2 SNEGSKA come from the germline V gene (reference sequence). Trimming at V came to 6 bases and at J to 8 bases, leaving 5 bases not matched to a gene.

This clone has a handful of counts. This sequence joins TRBV7-2 and TRBJ1-3, with 7 bases aligning to TRBD1. Trimming at V came to 5 bases and at J to 3 bases, leaving 7 bases not matched to a gene. The CDR3 covers 15 residues. CDR1 is SGHTA and CDR2 is FQGNSA in the germline V gene. The chain's CDR3 is CASSPYRGGGNTIYF. The CDR3 DNA follows: TGTGCCAGCAGCCCGTACAGGGGTGGTGGAAACACCATATATTTT.

The gene calls are TRBV28 and TRBJ1-5, with 9 nucleotides matching TRBD1. J lost 7 bases, V lost 8 bases, and 18 bases had no gene match. This CDR3 region has 17 residues. CDR1 and CDR2 from the germline V gene are MDHEN and SYDVKM. The CDR3 is CASHPGTGSLNRQPQHF. For the CDR3, the DNA is TGTGCCAGCCACCCAGGGACAGGGTCCCTAAATCGGCAGCCCCAGCATTTT.

This clone was seen only a few times. The gene calls are TRBV19 and TRBJ2-2, with TRBD1 identical over 9 bases. From germline, CDR1 is LNHDA and CDR2 SQIVND (reference sequence). J was trimmed by 3 bases and V by 1 base; bases with no gene match: 3. This CDR3 is 16 amino acids long. CDR3 region: CASSIGRQGDTGELFF. DNA for the CDR3: TGTGCCAGTAGTATAGGTCGACAGGGGGACACCGGGGAGCTGTTTTTT.

The CDR3 region has the DNA TGCAGCGTTGAACTAGCGGGGACCCAGTACTTC. This encodes CSVELAGTQYF. The chain links TRBV29-1 to TRBJ2-5; 8 positions agree with TRBD2. Germline V gene data show CDR1 as SQVTM and CDR2 as ANQGSEA. V lost 2 bases and J lost 7; bases outside the gene matches: 0. The CDR3 is made up of 11 amino acids.

The rearrangement links TRBV28 to TRBJ2-7; D ambiguous. The CDR3 covers 13 residues. Germline V gives CDR1 MDHEN, CDR2 SYDVKM. V was cut by 4 bases and J by 2 bases, with 9 bases left in between. CDR3 region: CASSSVGAYEQYF. DNA for the CDR3: TGTGCCAGCAGTTCTGTTGGGGCCTACGAGCAGTACTTC.

The chain recombines TRBV4-3 with TRBJ1-4; D is perhaps TRBD1 (5 bases). The CDR3 is 16 amino acids. The germline V gene has CDR1 LGHNA and CDR2 YSLEER. V lost 1 base and J 1 base, leaving 10 bases between the germline ends. Here the CDR3 reads CASSQVRAVTNEKLFF. The CDR3 bases are TGCGCCAGCAGCCAAGTCAGGGCGGTAACTAATGAAAAACTGTTTTTT.

V usage is TRBV15 and J usage is TRBJ2-1; 7 nucleotides align to TRBD2. CDR3 length equals 14 residues. Germline CDR1 reads LNHNV; CDR2 reads YYDKDF (reference sequence). Trimming cost V 4 bases and J 4 bases; bases outside gene matches: 4. The CDR3 protein is CATSMGEGYNEQFF. The DNA for the CDR3 is TGTGCCACCAGCATGGGGGAGGGGTACAATGAGCAGTTCTTC.

The genes are TRBV7-2 and TRBJ1-2; 9 bases are shared with TRBD1. Germline loops: CDR1 SGHTA, CDR2 FQGNSA. Trimming took 4 bases from V and 8 from J; bases not matched to a gene: 8. The CDR3 is 14 amino acids. The CDR3 protein is CASSSRQGDEGYTF. CDR3 in DNA: TGTGCCAGCAGCTCCAGACAGGGGGACGAGGGCTACACCTTC.

This chain joins TRBV19 and TRBJ2-1; D is possibly TRBD2 (5 bases). Germline lookup yields CDR1 LNHDA and CDR2 SQIVND (reference sequence). This CDR3 contains 15 residues. V lost 6 bases, J lost 1 base, and 13 bases lay in between. The CDR3 protein is CASRPDYQSYNEQFF. The CDR3 coding sequence is TGTGCCAGTAGACCTGACTACCAGTCCTACAATGAGCAGTTCTTC. Full variable domain (remainder filled in from reference TRBV19 and TRBJ2-1): DGGITQSPKYLFRKEGQNVTLSCEQNLNHDAMYWYRQDPGQGLRLIYYSQIVNDFQKGDIAEGYSVSREKKESFPLTVTSAQKNPTAFYLCASRPDYQSYNEQFFGPGTRLTVL.

The V gene is TRBV5-1, the J gene TRBJ2-3; D perhaps matches TRBD2 (5 bases). Germline V gene lookup returns CDR1 SGHRS and CDR2 YFSETQ. CDR3 size: 15 residues. The germline V and J ends were trimmed by 0 bases and 4 bases, with 12 bases remaining between them. CDR3 in amino acids: CASSLAEGTSDTQYF. CDR3 DNA: TGCGCCAGCAGCTTGGCCGAGGGTACCTCAGATACGCAGTATTTT.